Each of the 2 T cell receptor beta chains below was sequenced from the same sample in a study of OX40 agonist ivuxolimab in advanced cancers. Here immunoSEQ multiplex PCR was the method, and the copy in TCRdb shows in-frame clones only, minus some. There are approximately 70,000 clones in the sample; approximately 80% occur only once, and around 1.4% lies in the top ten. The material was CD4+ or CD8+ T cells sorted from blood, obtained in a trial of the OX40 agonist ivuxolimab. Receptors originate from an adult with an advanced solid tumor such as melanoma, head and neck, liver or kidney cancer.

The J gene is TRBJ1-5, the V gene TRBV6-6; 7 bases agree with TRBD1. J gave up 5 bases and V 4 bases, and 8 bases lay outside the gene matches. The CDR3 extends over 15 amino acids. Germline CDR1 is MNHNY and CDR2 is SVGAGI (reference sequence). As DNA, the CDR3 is TGTGCCAGCAGTTGGGAAGACAGGGCGGATCAGCCCCAGCATTTT. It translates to CASSWEDRADQPQHF.

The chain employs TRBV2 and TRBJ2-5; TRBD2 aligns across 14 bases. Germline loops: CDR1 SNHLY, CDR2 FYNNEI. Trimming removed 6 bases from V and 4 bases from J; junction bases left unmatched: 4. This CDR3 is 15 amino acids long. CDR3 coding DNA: TGTGCCAGCAGCCCGGGACTAGCGGGGGCAGAGACCCAGTACTTC. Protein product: CASSPGLAGAETQYF.